The source of this T cell receptor (beta chain) is a study of CD8 T cells in Susac syndrome. For the study at large: Clinical remission applied to under 10 sequenced Susac syndrome patients, and about 6 had active disease.

It was with random hexamers that 0.5 to 1 ug RNA was reverse transcribed. The CDR3 of TCR beta was amplified by immunoSEQ multiplex PCR across 54 Vbeta and 13 Jbeta. From the immunoSEQ multiplex PCR reads, TCRdb called clonotypes with MiXCR, one entry per CDR3 protein. Of about 180,000 distinct CDR3 sequences listed, 94% are singletons. The CD8+ and CD4+ T cells were negatively isolated, with the TEMRA cells enriched by FACS. Trimming cost V 8 bases and J 2 bases, with 3 bases left between them. This CDR3 is 10 amino acids long. Germline loops: CDR1 SEHNR, CDR2 FQNEAQ (reference sequence). Input material: CD4+ T cells from PBMCs. This TCR derives from a human donor with Susac syndrome. V usage is TRBV7-9 and J usage is TRBJ1-2; D unresolved. CDR3 residues: CASANYGYTF. The CDR3 coding sequence is TGTGCCAGCGCCAACTATGGCTACACCTTC.